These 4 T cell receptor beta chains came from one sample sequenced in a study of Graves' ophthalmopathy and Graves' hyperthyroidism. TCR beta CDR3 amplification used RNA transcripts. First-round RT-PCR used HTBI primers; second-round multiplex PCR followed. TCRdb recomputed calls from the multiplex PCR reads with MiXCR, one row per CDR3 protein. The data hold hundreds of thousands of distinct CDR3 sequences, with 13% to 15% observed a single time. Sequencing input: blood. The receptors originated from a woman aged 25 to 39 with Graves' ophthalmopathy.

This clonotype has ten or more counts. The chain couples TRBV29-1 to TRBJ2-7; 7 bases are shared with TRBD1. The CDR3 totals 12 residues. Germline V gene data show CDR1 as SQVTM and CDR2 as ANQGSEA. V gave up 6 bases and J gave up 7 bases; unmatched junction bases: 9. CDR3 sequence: CSVAQGSEEQYF. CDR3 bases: TGCAGCGTCGCACAGGGGAGCGAAGAGCAGTACTTC.

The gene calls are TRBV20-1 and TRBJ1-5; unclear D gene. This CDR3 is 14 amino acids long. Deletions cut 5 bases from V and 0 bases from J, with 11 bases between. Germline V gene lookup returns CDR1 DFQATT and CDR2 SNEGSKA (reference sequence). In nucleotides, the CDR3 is TGCAGTGCTTTTCCGGGTCTTAGCAATCAGCCCCAGCATTTT. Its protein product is CSAFPGLSNQPQHF.

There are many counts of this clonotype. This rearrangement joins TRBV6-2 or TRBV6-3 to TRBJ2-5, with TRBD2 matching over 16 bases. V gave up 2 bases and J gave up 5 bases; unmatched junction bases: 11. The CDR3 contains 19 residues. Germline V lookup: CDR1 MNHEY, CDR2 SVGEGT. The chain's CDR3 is CASSYNAGLAGGLMETQYF. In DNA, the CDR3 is TGTGCCAGCAGTTACAACGCGGGACTAGCGGGGGGGCTTATGGAGACCCAGTACTTC.

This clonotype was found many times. This chain's CDR3 is CASSLGVVREQYF. CDR3 sequence (DNA): TGTGCCAGCAGCTTAGGGGTTGTTCGCGAGCAGTACTTC. The chain employs TRBV7-8 and TRBJ2-7; D unresolved. The CDR3 totals 13 residues. V lost 1 base, J lost 6 bases, and 10 bases lay in between. CDR1 is SGHVS and CDR2 is FQNEAQ in the germline V gene.